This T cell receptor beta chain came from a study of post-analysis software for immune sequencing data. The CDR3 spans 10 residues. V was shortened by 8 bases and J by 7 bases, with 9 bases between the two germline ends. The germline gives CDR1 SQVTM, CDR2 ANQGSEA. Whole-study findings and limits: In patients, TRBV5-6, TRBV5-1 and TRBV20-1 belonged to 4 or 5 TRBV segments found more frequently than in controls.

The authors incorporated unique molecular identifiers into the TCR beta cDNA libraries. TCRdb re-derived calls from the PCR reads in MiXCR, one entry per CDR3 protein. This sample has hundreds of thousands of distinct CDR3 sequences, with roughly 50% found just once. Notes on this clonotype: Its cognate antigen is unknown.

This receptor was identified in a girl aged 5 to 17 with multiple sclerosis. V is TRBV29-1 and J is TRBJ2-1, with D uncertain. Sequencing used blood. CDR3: CSFIDNEQFF. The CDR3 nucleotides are TGCAGCTTTATAGATAATGAGCAGTTCTTC.